This TCR beta chain was profiled in a study of blood T cell repertoires in COVID-19. Whole-study context: Specimens from acute and convalescent COVID-19 originated in the United States, Italy and Spain. T cells, B-cell-depleted T cells, or PBMCs supplied cDNA or gDNA.

Sequencing used immunoSEQ multiplex PCR; TCRdb keeps in-frame clones, though not all of them. The sample has around 98,000 clones, roughly 80% seen once. Looked up from germline, CDR1 is MNHNS and CDR2 is SASEGT. J gave up 4 bases and V 2 bases, and 2 bases lay outside the gene matches. The CDR3 loop spans 14 amino acids. The TCR sequence derives from a woman aged 55-75 years with acute or convalescent COVID-19. V and J are TRBV6-1 and TRBJ1-2; 9 bases map to TRBD1. Material for sequencing was peripheral blood. The CDR3 bases are TGTGCCAGCAGTGAATCGACAGGGGGCTATGGCTACACCTTC. This encodes CASSESTGGYGYTF.